The rows below give T cell receptor beta chains drawn from one sample of a study of cytomegalovirus exposure and HLA in healthy donors. Profiled with immunoSEQ multiplex PCR; TCRdb holds only in-frame clones, not every one. The repertoire holds 90,000 to 130,000 clones, approximately 81% seen once, with almost 3% in the top ten. The specimen sequenced was PBMCs. The receptors here all came from a woman between 18 and 29 years old in good health and CMV-seropositive. The CDR3 runs from the conserved cysteine through the conserved F or W. A D gene is named only where the DNA matches it firmly. For some rows the clone size is stated as once, few or many, or as a class when expanded; others skip it.

d_call,clone_size,j_call,v_call,cdr3_nt,cdr3_aa
.,.,TRBJ2-7,TRBV14,TGTGCCAGCAGCCAAGAAGGACTTAGATACGAGCAGTACTTC,CASSQEGLRYEQYF
TRBD1,once,TRBJ1-2,TRBV19,TGTGCCAGTAGTCCCATAAGACAGGGATACTATGGCTACACCTTC,CASSPIRQGYYGYTF
TRBD1,.,TRBJ1-2,TRBV19,TGTGCCAGTACCCAGTCGCCCGGGACAGGCCCTAACGGCTACACCTTC,CASTQSPGTGPNGYTF
.,.,TRBJ1-1,TRBV5-1,TGCGCCAGCAGCTTGGATGGGGGGGTGAACACTGAAGCTTTCTTT,CASSLDGGVNTEAFF
TRBD1,few,TRBJ2-7,TRBV27,TGTGCCAGCAGTTTAGTAGGGGGCCACGAGCAGTACTTC,CASSLVGGHEQYF
.,.,TRBJ1-2,TRBV6-1,TGTGCCAGCAGTGTATTGTTCTATGGCTACACCTTC,CASSVLFYGYTF
TRBD2,.,TRBJ2-1,TRBV5-1,TGCGCCAGCAGCTTGGATAGCGGGGTCGGTGAGCAGTTCTTC,CASSLDSGVGEQFF
.,once,TRBJ1-2,TRBV4-1,TGCGCCAGCAGCCTTGGGACCCAGGGGCCTCATAACTATGGCTACACCTTC,CASSLGTQGPHNYGYTF
.,.,TRBJ1-3,TRBV28,TGTGCCAGCAGTTTAGCAGGCGCTGATTCTGGAAACACCATATATTTT,CASSLAGADSGNTIYF
.,.,TRBJ2-7,TRBV7-9,TGTGCCAGCAGCTTAGTACGGACTGCCCCTTACGAGCAGTACTTC,CASSLVRTAPYEQYF
.,.,TRBJ2-7,TRBV18,TGTGCCAGCTCACCTTCCGACGGATATGGACAGAGCTTC,CASSPSDGYGQSF
.,.,TRBJ2-5,TRBV28,TGTGCCAGCAGTTTATCTACGGAGCAGTACTTC,CASSLSTEQYF
TRBD2,.,TRBJ2-1,TRBV30,TGTGCCTGGAGAACTAGCGGGAGGCTCAATGAGCAGTTCTTC,CAWRTSGRLNEQFF
TRBD1,.,TRBJ2-7,TRBV10-3,TGTGCCATCAGCTGGGACAGGGGGGGCGAGCAGTACTTC,CAISWDRGGEQYF
.,.,TRBJ2-1,TRBV7-9,TGTGCCAGCAGCTTAGGGGGCGATGAGCAGTTCTTC,CASSLGGDEQFF
TRBD1,.,TRBJ1-1,TRBV5-4,TGTGCCAGCAGCATAGACAGGGGGAGGAACACTGAAGCTTTCTTT,CASSIDRGRNTEAFF
.,.,TRBJ2-2,TRBV18,TGTGCCAGCTCACCATCTAGCCTTAACGCGAACACCGGGGAGCTGTTTTTT,CASSPSSLNANTGELFF
TRBD2,.,TRBJ2-7,TRBV5-1,TGCGCCAGCAGCCCGGGGGGCTCCTACGAGCAGTACTTC,CASSPGGSYEQYF
.,few,TRBJ1-1,TRBV7-6,TGTGCCAGCAGCCCACCTCAGGGGCTGAACACTGAAGCTTTCTTT,CASSPPQGLNTEAFF